The 8 T cell receptor beta chains below come from one sample, sequenced in a study of T cells after posttransplantation cyclophosphamide. Treatment was busulfan-fludarabine conditioning, a marrow graft, and cyclophosphamide on days +3 and +4. Sequencing used immunoSEQ multiplex PCR; TCRdb keeps in-frame clones, though not all of them. The sample presents around 24,000 clones, none singletons. The source material was PBMCs, sampled after allogeneic stem cell transplant with posttransplant cyclophosphamide. These receptor sequences come from a male patient in his late teens or twenties who received an allogeneic stem cell transplant from a related donor, was CMV-positive, and had no GVHD. A share of the T cells may be of graft donor origin.

This clone showed up many times. The chain carries TRBV10-3 and TRBJ2-3; D is possibly TRBD1 (7 bases). This CDR3 is built from 13 residues. The ends were cut back, 4 bases at V and 5 bases at J, with 10 bases in the middle. Germline CDR1 reads ENHRY; CDR2 reads SYGVKD. In nucleotides, the CDR3 is TGTGCCATCAGTGGTCAGGGGGGAGATACGCAGTATTTT. As protein: CAISGQGGDTQYF.

This clone was counted at least ten times. J is TRBJ2-5 and V is TRBV11-2; D gene ambiguous. The ends were cut back, 5 bases at V and 2 bases at J, with 21 bases in the middle. Germline lookup yields CDR1 SGHAT and CDR2 FQNNGV. The CDR3 runs 17 residues. The CDR3 DNA reads as TGTGCCAGCAGCATGGCCCGGAACACCCTCGGGCAAGAGACCCAGTACTTC. This gives the protein CASSMARNTLGQETQYF.

This clone came up many times. The chain employs TRBV28 and TRBJ2-7; the match to TRBD2 covers 7 bases. The CDR3 loop spans 16 amino acids. J lost 4 bases, V lost 4 bases, and 13 bases had no gene match. Germline assignment: CDR1 MDHEN and CDR2 SYDVKM. The chain's CDR3 is CASSSQGAGWWYEQYF. In DNA form, the CDR3 reads TGTGCCAGCAGTTCCCAGGGAGCGGGATGGTGGTACGAGCAGTACTTC.

This clone was seen ten or more times. The chain employs TRBV27 and TRBJ1-2; maybe TRBD1 (5 bases). This CDR3 contains 15 residues. CDR1 and CDR2 (germline): MNHEY, SMNVEV (reference sequence). Trimming removed 5 bases from V and 2 bases from J, with 15 bases in between. The CDR3, as DNA: TGTGCCAGCAGTCCCTCCCTGACAGCGAACTATGGCTACACCTTC. It translates to CASSPSLTANYGYTF.

This clone has only a few counts. The gene calls are TRBV7-9 and TRBJ2-3; 8 bases line up with TRBD2. The CDR3 covers 16 residues. Germline CDR1 and CDR2: SEHNR and FQNEAQ (reference sequence). J lost 0 bases, V lost 5 bases, and 7 bases had no gene match. The CDR3 loop is CASSQKRGTSTDTQYF. CDR3 DNA sequence: TGTGCCAGCAGCCAAAAGCGGGGGACTAGCACAGATACGCAGTATTTT. Drawing the rest from reference TRBV7-9 and TRBJ2-3, the complete variable domain is DTGVSQNPRHKITKRGQNVTFRCDPISEHNRLYWYRQTLGQGPEFLTYFQNEAQLEKSRLLSDRFSAERPKGSFSTLEIQRTEQGDSAMYLCASSQKRGTSTDTQYFGPGTRLTVL.

This clone turned up a few times. The V and J genes are TRBV10-2 and TRBJ2-5, with TRBD2 as a possible D gene (6 bases). Germline assignment: CDR1 WSHSY and CDR2 SAAADI. Trimming stripped 6 bases from V and 1 base from J, with 21 bases between. CDR3 length: 17 residues. CDR3 DNA: TGCGCCAGCAGATCCGGGCCAGGAGGGAGGTCCCAAGAGACCCAGTACTTC. Residues: CASRSGPGGRSQETQYF.

This clone was picked up many times. The chain is built from TRBV11-2 and TRBJ2-1; no definite D call. Germline lookup yields CDR1 SGHAT and CDR2 FQNNGV. Between the trimmed V and J ends, which lost 6 bases and 4 bases, there was a span of 10 bases. This CDR3 has 13 amino acids. CDR3 sequence reads: CASRGLQYNEQFF. The CDR3 bases are TGTGCCAGCAGGGGCTTACAGTACAATGAGCAGTTCTTC.

This clone was recorded at least ten times. The CDR3 sequence is CASSQSGRGSEAFF. The CDR3 bases are TGTGCCAGCAGCCAGTCGGGCAGGGGAAGTGAAGCTTTCTTT. The genes are TRBV7-9 and TRBJ1-1; D is perhaps TRBD1 (6 bases). The CDR3 is 14 amino acids. Germline-derived CDR1 and CDR2 are SEHNR and FQNEAQ (reference sequence). Trimming removed 5 bases at V and 7 bases at J, with 17 bases between.